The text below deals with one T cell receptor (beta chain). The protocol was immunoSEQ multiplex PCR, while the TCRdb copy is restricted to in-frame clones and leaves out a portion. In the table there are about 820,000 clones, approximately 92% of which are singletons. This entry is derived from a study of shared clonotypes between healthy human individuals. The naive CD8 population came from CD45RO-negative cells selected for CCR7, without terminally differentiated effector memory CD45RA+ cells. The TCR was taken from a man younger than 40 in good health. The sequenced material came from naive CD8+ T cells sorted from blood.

CDR3 DNA sequence: TGTGCCAGCAGCGTCCTTAGCGGGATGGGTTATGAGCAGTTCTTC. It codes for CASSVLSGMGYEQFF. The chain employs TRBV9 and TRBJ2-1; 8 positions agree with TRBD2. Germline V gives CDR1 SGDLS, CDR2 YYNGEE. The CDR3 length is 15 residues. With V trimmed by 2 bases and J by 8 bases, 9 bases remained unmatched.